This TCR beta chain derives from a study of shared clonotypes between healthy human individuals. Study findings and constraints: A handful of donors showed sharing of approximately 5% of naive CD4 clonotypes. Having only a few donors restricted how much genetic and exposure-history diversity was captured.

The CDR3 extends over 19 amino acids. The V and J ends lost 1 base and 9 bases, in that order; junction bases with no gene match: 14. Germline lookup yields CDR1 MNHEY and CDR2 SMNVEV (reference sequence). TCRdb keeps only in-frame clones here, not all; method: immunoSEQ multiplex PCR. In the table there are around 2.5 million clones, approximately 93% of which are singletons. This clone was detected once. Its antigen is unidentified. The chain couples TRBV27 to TRBJ2-1; 14 nucleotides agree with TRBD2. Source material: naive CD4+ T cells from PBMCs. Subset here: CD45RA+ positively selected. The clonotype originates from a man younger than 30 in good health. Some clones in this sample may be carry-over from other donors' samples. This CDR3 reads CASSLFRGTSGRGLGEQFF. CDR3 nucleotide sequence: TGTGCCAGCAGTTTATTCCGCGGGACTAGCGGGAGAGGGTTGGGTGAGCAGTTCTTC.